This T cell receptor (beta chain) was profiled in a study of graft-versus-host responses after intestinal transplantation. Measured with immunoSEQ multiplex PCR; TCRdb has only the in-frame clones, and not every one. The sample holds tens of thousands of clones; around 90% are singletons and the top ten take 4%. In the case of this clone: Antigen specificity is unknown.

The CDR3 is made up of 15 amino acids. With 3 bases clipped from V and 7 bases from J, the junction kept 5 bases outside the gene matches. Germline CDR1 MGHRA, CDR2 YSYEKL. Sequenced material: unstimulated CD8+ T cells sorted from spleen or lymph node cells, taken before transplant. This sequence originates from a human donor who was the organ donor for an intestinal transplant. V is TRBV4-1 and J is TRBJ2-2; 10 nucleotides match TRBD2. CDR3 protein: CASSQLAGDGGELFF. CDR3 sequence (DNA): TGCGCCAGCAGCCAGCTAGCGGGGGATGGCGGGGAGCTGTTTTTT.